This TCR beta chain is drawn from a study of T-cell reconstitution after alpha-beta-depleted transplantation in children. During its preparation, the TCRbeta library received unique molecular identifiers. TCRdb independently ran MiXCR on the PCR reads; one entry per CDR3 protein. The sample includes 150,000 to 200,000 distinct CDR3 sequences, about 6.4% of them seen just once. This clonotype showed up just a few times. Trimming cost V 5 bases and J 1 base, with 15 bases left between them. The CDR3 extends over 16 amino acids. The germline gives CDR1 SGHVS, CDR2 FNYEAQ. This clonotype originated in a human donor who donated a stem cell graft to a child with Wiskott-Aldrich syndrome. Sequenced material: PBMCs from the stem cell graft donor, taken from the stem cell graft. The V and J genes are TRBV7-6 and TRBJ2-1, with D possibly matching TRBD2 (6 bases). CDR3 residues: CASSLRTGGSYNEQFF. The CDR3 nucleotides are TGTGCCAGCAGCCTACGGACCGGAGGGTCCTACAATGAGCAGTTCTTC.